This T cell receptor (beta chain) came from a study of blood T cell repertoires in COVID-19. Original analysis: For nucleated cells, counts were estimated from reference gene primer amplification. Sequencing used immunoSEQ multiplex PCR; TCRdb keeps in-frame clones, though not all of them. Clonal size and the V and J genes are those of that table, whereas D and trimming came from the DNA. The profile shows over 150,000 clones, 70% to 85% of them singletons. The clonotype comes from a human donor in a cohort sampled during active COVID-19. Sequencing used peripheral blood.

For the CDR3, the DNA is TGTGCCAGCAGTTTTTCGGGACAGGGTAACTACGAGCAGTACTTC. It specifies CASSFSGQGNYEQYF. V gene TRBV27 combines with J gene TRBJ2-7; TRBD1 aligns across 9 bases. Germline loops: CDR1 MNHEY, CDR2 SMNVEV (reference sequence). The CDR3 is 15 amino acids. V lost 3 bases and J lost 3; bases outside the gene matches: 6.